Below, one T cell receptor (beta chain) is given with its context. Antigen unknown. Per the germline V gene, CDR1 is SQVTM and CDR2 is ANQGSEA. There are 14 residues in the CDR3. With UMIs, 5'RACE template switching was used to make TCR beta cDNA. After re-calling the 5' RACE reads, TCRdb lists one entry per CDR3 protein, DNA absent. The sample table includes about 460,000 distinct CDR3 sequences. The record originates from a study of T cells expressing NK-cell markers. General observations from the study: CD8+ T cells in 5 to 7 donors included dominant NKG2C+ clonotypes at roughly 1.0-8%. HCMV specificity was not established for the expanded NKG2C+ T cell clones.

The TCR was taken from a woman between 45 and 60 years old in good health. The gene calls are TRBV29-1 and TRBJ1-1. The sample was blood T cells: a sorted CD56 or NKG2C T cell subset, CD4+ or CD8+ T cells, or bulk PBMC T cells (not recorded which). The chain's CDR3 is CSVKGGGRHTEAFF.